These 5 T cell receptor beta chains originate from one sample sequenced in a study of blood T cells in healthy people across ages (dated by TCRdb to the mid-2010s). The method behind the library was 5' RACE. The sequencer listed for this sample is Illumina HiSeq 2500. A second PCR of roughly 6 to 11 cycles was run with a J-beta primer mix and a sample-barcoded 5' primer. TCRdb reanalyzed the raw reads on its own, using fastp at Q25 for trimming and MiXCR for clone calling, and kept in-frame beta chains. Each record represents a unique CDR3 protein, reported with the most common genes and DNA among its rows. For this sample the table gives roughly 2 million distinct CDR3 sequences, of which around half were detected only once. Less than 2.5% of the sample is held by the ten biggest clonotypes. The specimen sequenced was blood. The source is a woman between 35 and 50 years old in good health.

This chain uses TRBV20-1 with TRBJ2-7; 9 bases line up with TRBD2. The CDR3 covers 15 residues. The germline gives CDR1 DFQATT, CDR2 SNEGSKA (reference sequence). The V segment lost 0 bases and the J segment 5 bases; nucleotides outside the gene matches: 8. The CDR3 sequence is CSARDRKRGDNEQYF. As DNA, the CDR3 is TGCAGTGCTAGAGATCGAAAGCGGGGGGACAACGAGCAGTACTTC.

The chain joins TRBV20-1 to TRBJ2-5; D call uncertain. CDR1 and CDR2 (germline): DFQATT, SNEGSKA (reference sequence). CDR3 length: 15 amino acids. V was pared by 5 bases and J by 11 bases, with 27 bases between. CDR3 amino acids: CSASRSLGNGRRQYF. Here the CDR3 DNA reads TGCAGTGCTTCCCGGAGCTTGGGAAATGGGCGTAGGCAGTACTTC.

The V gene is TRBV2, the J gene TRBJ1-1; D not certain. V lost 10 bases, J lost 1 base, and 13 bases lay in between. CDR3 size: 13 residues. Germline loops: CDR1 SNHLY, CDR2 FYNNEI. The CDR3 protein is CATTTRENTEAFF. The CDR3 DNA follows: TGTGCCACCACGACGCGGGAGAACACTGAAGCTTTCTTT.

The chain is built from TRBV5-4 and TRBJ2-4; TRBD1 aligns across 7 bases. The V gene's germline CDR1 is SGHNT and CDR2 YYREEE (reference sequence). The CDR3 covers 14 residues. V lost 6 bases, J lost 6 bases, and 9 bases stayed unmatched. Here the CDR3 DNA reads TGTGCCAGCACCCTACAGGGGACCCGAAACATTCAGTACTTC. It codes for CASTLQGTRNIQYF.

This chain uses TRBV7-2 with TRBJ1-2; TRBD1 matches at 9 bases. Losses at the gene ends were 5 bases for V and 3 bases for J; bases not matched to a gene: 10. This CDR3 comprises 16 residues. CDR1 is SGHTA, CDR2 FQGNSA, per germline. CDR3 in DNA: TGTGCCAGCAGCCTCGGGACAGGGAGAAGCGACTATGGCTACACCTTC. Protein sequence: CASSLGTGRSDYGYTF.